This T cell receptor (beta chain) was captured in a study of blood T cell repertoires in COVID-19. Turning to the study itself: Samples of COVID-19 (acute and convalescent) were obtained from the United States, Italy and Spain. T cells, B-cell-depleted T cells, or PBMCs supplied cDNA or gDNA.

The germline CDR1 and CDR2 sequences are MNHNS and SASEGT. The ends lost 4 bases at V and 2 bases at J; junction bases unmatched: 15. This CDR3 region has 19 residues. The authors' processing: By means of reference gene primer amplification, nucleated cell counts were estimated. Sequenced by immunoSEQ multiplex PCR; TCRdb stores in-frame clones only, minus some. V and J calls and clone size are given by that table; D and trimming were obtained from the DNA. Of about 280,000 clones in the sample, roughly 85% are singletons; the top ten hold 13%. What was sequenced was peripheral blood. The receptor comes from a human donor in a cohort sampled during active COVID-19. This chain uses TRBV6-1 with TRBJ1-5, with 9 bases that match TRBD1. As DNA, the CDR3 is TGTGCCAGCAGTGTCAAACAGGGGGCACTCATCGCAGGCAATCAGCCCCAGCATTTT. Translated: CASSVKQGALIAGNQPQHF.